The clone carrying this T cell receptor beta chain showed up just once. Trimming removed 7 bases from V and 0 bases from J, with 9 bases in between. Germline V lookup: CDR1 SGHTA, CDR2 FQGNSA. The CDR3 has 13 residues. This entry belongs to a study of CD8+CD57+ T cells in acquired aplastic anemia. Patients included in sequencing had previously demonstrated CD8+CD57+ cell expansion by flow cytometry. Template material for TCR beta VDJ and CDR3 profiling consisted of genomic DNA. TCRdb reprocessed the reads via MiXCR and lists one record per CDR3 protein. The sample carries 160,000 or so distinct CDR3 sequences, 47% recorded once.

Sequences were obtained from sorted CD4+, CD8+, or CD8+CD57+ T cells (not recorded which) from PBMCs. The source is a human donor with aplastic anemia. The chain employs TRBV7-2 and TRBJ1-1; tentative D call: TRBD1 (5 bases). The CDR3 is CASTRQMNTEAFF. The CDR3 coding sequence is TGTGCCAGCACCAGACAGATGAACACTGAAGCTTTCTTT. Full variable domain (rest looked up from reference TRBV7-2 and TRBJ1-1): GAGVSQSPSNKVTEKGKDVELRCDPISGHTALYWYRQSLGQGLEFLIYFQGNSAPDKSGLPSDRFSAERTGGSVSTLTIQRTQQEDSAVYLCASTRQMNTEAFFGQGTRLTVV.